This TCR beta chain was captured by sequencing in a study of cytomegalovirus exposure and HLA in healthy donors. With 60 Vbeta and 13 Jbeta primers, the PCR was carried out. Data came from immunoSEQ multiplex PCR; TCRdb stores just in-frame clones and leaves some out. The table has 80,000 to 100,000 clones, around 70% seen once. V shed 5 bases and J 5 bases; nucleotides not matched to a gene: 8. The CDR3 consists of 15 residues. From germline, CDR1 is SGHTA and CDR2 FQGNSA. This TCR came from a man aged 45-65 years in good health and CMV-seronegative. The chain is built from TRBV7-2 and TRBJ2-5; TRBD2 matches 10 bases. The sequenced material came from PBMCs. Here the CDR3 reads CASSPRSGGAETQYF. CDR3 coding DNA: TGTGCCAGCAGCCCCCGAAGCGGGGGGGCTGAGACCCAGTACTTC.